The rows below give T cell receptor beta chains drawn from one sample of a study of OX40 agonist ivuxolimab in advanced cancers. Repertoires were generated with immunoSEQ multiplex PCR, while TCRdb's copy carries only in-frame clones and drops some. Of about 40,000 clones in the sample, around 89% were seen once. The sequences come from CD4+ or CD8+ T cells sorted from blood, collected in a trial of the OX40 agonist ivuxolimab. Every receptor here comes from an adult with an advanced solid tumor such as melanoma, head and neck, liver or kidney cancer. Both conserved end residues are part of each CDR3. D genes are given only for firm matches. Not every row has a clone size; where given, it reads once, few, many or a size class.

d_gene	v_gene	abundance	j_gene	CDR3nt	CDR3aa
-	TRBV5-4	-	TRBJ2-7	TGTGCCAGCAGCTTACAGGGCTCCGACGAGCAGCACTTC	CASSLQGSDEQHF
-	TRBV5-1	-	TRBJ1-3	TGCGCCAGCAGCCCTATCCCCTCTGGAAACACCATATATTTT	CASSPIPSGNTIYF
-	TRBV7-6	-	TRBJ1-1	TGTGCCAGCAGCTTAGATACATACACTGAAGCTTTCTTT	CASSLDTYTEAFF
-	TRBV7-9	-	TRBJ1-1	TGTGCCAGCAGCCGGGAGATGAACACTGAAGCTTTCTTT	CASSREMNTEAFF
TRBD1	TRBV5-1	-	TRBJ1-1	TGCGCCAGCAGCAAATATACCGGGACAGGGAGGACTGAAGCTTTCTTT	CASSKYTGTGRTEAFF
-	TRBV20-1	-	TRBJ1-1	TGCAGTGCTAGAGAAAACTATGAAGCTTTCTTT	CSARENYEAFF
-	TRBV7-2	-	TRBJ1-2	TGTGCCAGCAGCTTAGTTTCCCAAGGGACCAACTATGGCTACACCTTC	CASSLVSQGTNYGYTF
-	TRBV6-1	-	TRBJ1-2	TGTGCCAGCACTACGGGGGGCGGCTATGGCTACACCTTC	CASTTGGGYGYTF
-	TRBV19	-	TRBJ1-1	TGTGCCACCCTGCCGCGAGGGAACACTGAAGCTTTCTTT	CATLPRGNTEAFF
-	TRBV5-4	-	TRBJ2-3	TGTGCCAGCAGCTTGGGGGGGCTATTTACAGATACGCAGTATTTT	CASSLGGLFTDTQYF
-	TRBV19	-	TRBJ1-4	TGTGCCAGTAGTTCCCCGGGGAATGAAAAACTGTTTTTT	CASSSPGNEKLFF
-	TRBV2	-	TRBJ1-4	TGTGCCAGCGGGGGACGGGTTGCAACTAATGAAAAACTGTTTTTT	CASGGRVATNEKLFF
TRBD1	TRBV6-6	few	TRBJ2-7	TGTGCCAGCAAACCATTCGGGACAGGGGCCTACGAGCAGTACTTC	CASKPFGTGAYEQYF
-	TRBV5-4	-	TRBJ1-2	TGTGCCAGCAGGGGACGGTACTATGGCTACACCTTC	CASRGRYYGYTF
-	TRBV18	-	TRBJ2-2	TGTGCCAGCTCACCCGCGAACACCGGGGAGCTGTTTTTT	CASSPANTGELFF
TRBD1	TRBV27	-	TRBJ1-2	TGTGCCAGCAGCCCTTCCGGACAGGGGGCCTACACCTTC	CASSPSGQGAYTF
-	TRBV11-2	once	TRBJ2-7	TGTGCCAGCAGCAATTCTTTCGACCCCACCTACGAGCAGTACTTC	CASSNSFDPTYEQYF